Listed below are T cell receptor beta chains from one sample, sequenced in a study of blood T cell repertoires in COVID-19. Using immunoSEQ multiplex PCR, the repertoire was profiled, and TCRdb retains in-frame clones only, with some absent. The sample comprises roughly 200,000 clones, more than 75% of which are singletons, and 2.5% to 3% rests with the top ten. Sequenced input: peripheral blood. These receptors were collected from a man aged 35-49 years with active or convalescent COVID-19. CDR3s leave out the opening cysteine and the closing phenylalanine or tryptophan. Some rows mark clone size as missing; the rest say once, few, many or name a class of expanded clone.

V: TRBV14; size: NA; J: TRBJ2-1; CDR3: ASSHPFLAGAYNEQF
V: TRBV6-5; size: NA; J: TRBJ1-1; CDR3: ASSYSGRATEAF
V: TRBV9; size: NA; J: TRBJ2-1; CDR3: ASSGEGTRELTGRFDEQF
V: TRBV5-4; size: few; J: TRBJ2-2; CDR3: ASSSMDRGNTGELF
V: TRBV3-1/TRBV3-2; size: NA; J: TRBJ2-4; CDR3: ASSQRWLRGGAKNIQY
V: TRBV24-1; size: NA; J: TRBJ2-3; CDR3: ATSDTGGPGTDTQY
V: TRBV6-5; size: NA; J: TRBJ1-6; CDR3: ASSYWAGGNSPLH
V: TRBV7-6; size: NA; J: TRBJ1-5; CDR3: ASSLGPHVRNQPQH
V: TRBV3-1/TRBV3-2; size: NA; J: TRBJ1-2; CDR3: ASSPSGGVNYGYT
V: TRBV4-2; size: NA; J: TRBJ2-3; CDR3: ASSQEGNRATDTQY
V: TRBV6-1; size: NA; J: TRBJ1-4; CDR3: ASSEIAGATNEKLF
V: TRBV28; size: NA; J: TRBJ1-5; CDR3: ASSKYRGSLSNQPQH
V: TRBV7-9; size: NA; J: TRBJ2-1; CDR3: ASSLATSGHEQF
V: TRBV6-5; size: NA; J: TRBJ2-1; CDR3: ASIATGLRQF